The entry below gives a single TCR beta chain sequence along with its context. This clonotype showed up just a few times. The clone's antigen remains unknown. No base qualities exist here, and no much larger clone lies one base off it. This sample was included in a study of response to subunit inactivated influenza vaccine (dated by TCRdb to 2016 to 2018). Study-wide context: Deep quantitative profiling of the T cell receptor repertoire was used in the study to follow responses to a trivalent subunit inactivated influenza vaccine.

Libraries came from RT-PCR. Sequencing was carried out with an Illumina HiSeq 2500. The public reads were reprocessed in TCRdb via fastp at Q25 and MiXCR, keeping in-frame beta chains. Each entry merges the rows of one CDR3 protein and shows their most common DNA and genes. For this sample there are approximately 530,000 distinct CDR3 sequences; 7.6% appear just once. 13% of the sample is held by the ten biggest clonotypes. Broader findings and caveats from the paper: It was suggested by the authors that each seasonal influenza vaccination may recruit only a limited number of new T cells.

This TCR derives from a man aged 45 to 75 who received an inactivated influenza vaccine. Donor details come from another sample of the same person, matched by shared clones. This sample comprised PBMCs from blood, obtained around 2 years after vaccination.

The DNA sequence follows: TGTGCCAGCAGCTACATACGCCTAGCGGGAAAGTCCAATACGCAGTATTTT. This encodes CASSYIRLAGKSNTQYF. The chain is encoded by TRBV7-8 joined to TRBJ2-3, with 9 bases aligning to TRBD2. CDR1 and CDR2, looked up from the germline V gene, are SGHVS and FQNEAQ. The CDR3, from cysteine to phenylalanine, totals 17 residues. Of all the DNA, just the CDR3 is kept, 51 bases in frame from base 1. Trimming removed 4 bases from V and 7 bases from J; the gene matches leave 15 bases unexplained.